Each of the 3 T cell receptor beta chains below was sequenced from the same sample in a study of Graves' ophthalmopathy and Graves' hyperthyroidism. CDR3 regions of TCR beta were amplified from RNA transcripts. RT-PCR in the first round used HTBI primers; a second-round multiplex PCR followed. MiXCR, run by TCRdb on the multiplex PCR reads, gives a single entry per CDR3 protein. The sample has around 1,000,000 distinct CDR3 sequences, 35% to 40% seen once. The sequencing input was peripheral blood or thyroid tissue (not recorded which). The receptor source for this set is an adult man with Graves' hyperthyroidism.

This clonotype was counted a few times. The CDR3 protein is CSAGESGLGRADTQYF. CDR3 DNA sequence: TGCAGCGCTGGCGAATCTGGACTCGGGAGGGCAGATACGCAGTATTTT. The V gene is TRBV20-1, the J gene TRBJ2-3; TRBD2 aligns across 8 bases. This CDR3 region has 16 residues. CDR1 is DFQATT, CDR2 SNEGSKA, per germline (reference sequence).

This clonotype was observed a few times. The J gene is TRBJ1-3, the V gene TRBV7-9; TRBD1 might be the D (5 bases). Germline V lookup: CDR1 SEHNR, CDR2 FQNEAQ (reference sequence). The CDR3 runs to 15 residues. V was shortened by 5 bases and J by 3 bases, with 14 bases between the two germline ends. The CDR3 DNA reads TGTGCCAGCAGCCCGCCGGGGGTCATTGGAAACACCATATATTTT. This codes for CASSPPGVIGNTIYF. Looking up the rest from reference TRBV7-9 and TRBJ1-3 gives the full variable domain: DTGVSQNPRHKITKRGQNVTFRCDPISEHNRLYWYRQTLGQGPEFLTYFQNEAQLEKSRLLSDRFSAERPKGSFSTLEIQRTEQGDSAMYLCASSPPGVIGNTIYFGEGSWLTVV.

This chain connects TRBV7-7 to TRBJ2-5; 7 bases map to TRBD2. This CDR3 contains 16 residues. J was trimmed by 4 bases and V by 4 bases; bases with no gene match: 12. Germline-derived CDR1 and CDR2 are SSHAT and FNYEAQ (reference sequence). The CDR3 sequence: CASSSTAPTSLETQYF. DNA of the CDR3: TGTGCCAGCAGCTCAACAGCCCCGACTAGCTTAGAGACCCAGTACTTC. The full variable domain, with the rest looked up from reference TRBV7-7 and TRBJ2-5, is GAGVSQSPRYKVTKRGQDVTLRCDPISSHATLYWYQQALGQGPEFLTYFNYEAQPDKSGLPSDRFSAERPEGSISTLTIQRTEQRDSAMYRCASSSTAPTSLETQYFGPGTRLLVL.